Presented here are 6 T cell receptor beta chains from one specimen sequenced in a study of cytomegalovirus exposure and HLA in healthy donors. This PCR relied on a set of 60 Vbeta primers and 13 Jbeta primers. Libraries were prepared by immunoSEQ multiplex PCR; TCRdb keeps only in-frame clonotypes and omits some of them. The data hold some 150,000 clones, with more than 70% observed a single time. Sequences were obtained from PBMCs. The receptors come from a male donor in good health and CMV-seronegative.

In its sample, this clone was seen a few times. The V and J genes are TRBV7-3 and TRBJ1-5; 9 bases agree with TRBD1. Looked up from germline, CDR1 is SGHTA and CDR2 is FQGTGA. The CDR3 contains 16 residues. Trimming cost V 4 bases and J 1 base; bases outside gene matches: 5. The CDR3 nucleotides read TGTGCCAGCAGCTCCTTGGACAGGGGAAGCAATCAGCCCCAGCATTTT. Protein: CASSSLDRGSNQPQHF.

The J gene is TRBJ2-1, the V gene TRBV7-2; D is uncertain. Between the trimmed V and J ends, which lost 3 bases and 5 bases, there was a span of 8 bases. Germline lookup yields CDR1 SGHTA and CDR2 FQGNSA. The CDR3 covers 13 residues. CDR3 sequence: CASSFSRNNEQFF. CDR3 DNA sequence: TGTGCCAGCAGCTTCTCTAGAAACAATGAGCAGTTCTTC.

The DNA of the CDR3 is TGTGCCTGGAGTGGTGAGATGCAGGGAACGCAGTATTTT. Its protein product is CAWSGEMQGTQYF. The chain joins TRBV30 to TRBJ2-3, with D possibly matching TRBD1 (5 bases). Germline V CDR1 and CDR2: GTSNPN, SVGIG (reference sequence). This CDR3 contains 13 residues. Trimming removed 1 base from V and 9 bases from J, with 14 bases in between.

The chain carries TRBV19 and TRBJ1-1; 8 positions agree with TRBD1. The CDR3 has 15 residues. Per the germline V gene, CDR1 is LNHDA and CDR2 is SQIVND (reference sequence). V dropped 5 bases and J dropped 6; count of bases not matched to a gene: 11. DNA of the CDR3: TGTGCCAGTAGTGCCGTGCTGACAGGGGCGGCTGAAGCTTTCTTT. Translation gives CASSAVLTGAAEAFF.

This clone was counted a few times. A read error may produce the germline difference seen at one junction end. The rearrangement joins TRBV2 to TRBJ1-2, with 8 bases that match TRBD1. Germline CDR1 is SNHLY and CDR2 is FYNNEI. There are 14 residues in the CDR3. As DNA, the CDR3 is TGTGCCAGCAGTGGGGAGGCAGGGGGCGACTTAGGGCCCTTC. It encodes CASSGEAGGDLGPF.

The chain joins TRBV5-4 to TRBJ2-5; 11 positions agree with TRBD2. The end of the DNA fits TRBJ2-7 better, so the J call may be wrong. Per germline, CDR1 SGHNT and CDR2 YYREEE (reference sequence). There are 14 residues in the CDR3. Here the CDR3 DNA reads TGTGCCAGCAGCCCGGGACTAGCGGAGTACGAGCAGTACTTC. Translated: CASSPGLAEYEQYF.